These 26 T cell receptor beta chains share one sample of origin, sequenced in a study of T cells in Graves' hyperthyroidism and ophthalmopathy. The CDR3 regions of TCR beta were amplified from RNA transcripts. Carried out on the TCR CDR3, a first-round RT-PCR used the HTBI primer set. A single record per CDR3 protein comes from TCRdb applying MiXCR to the multiplex PCR reads. The data contain around 700,000 distinct CDR3 sequences, under 20% of them singletons. The sequenced sample consisted of blood. The origin of the receptors is a woman aged 45-59 years with Graves' hyperthyroidism that later progressed to Graves' ophthalmopathy.

The chain recombines TRBV20-1 with TRBJ2-3; D may correspond to TRBD1 or TRBD2 (5 bases each). The CDR3 length is 13 residues. The V and J ends lost 6 bases and 4 bases respectively, with 14 bases between them. In germline, CDR1 is DFQATT, CDR2 SNEGSKA (reference sequence). CDR3 protein: CSARLMGADTQYF. In nucleotides, the CDR3 is TGCAGTGCACGGTTGATGGGGGCAGATACGCAGTATTTT.

In this sample, this clonotype turned up many times. The gene calls are TRBV20-1 and TRBJ1-2; maybe TRBD1 (5 bases). The CDR3 totals 14 residues. The V end was cut by 4 bases, the J end by 1 base, with 13 bases between. Germline-derived CDR1 and CDR2 are DFQATT and SNEGSKA (reference sequence). CDR3 sequence reads: CSAKSGTVNYGYTF. Written as DNA, the CDR3 is TGCAGTGCTAAATCCGGGACGGTTAACTATGGCTACACCTTC.

A few counts support this clonotype. The chain joins TRBV5-1 to TRBJ2-7; 9 bases are shared with TRBD2. From germline, CDR1 is SGHRS and CDR2 YFSETQ. V trimming: 0 bases; J trimming: 4 bases; junction bases outside the gene matches: 5. The CDR3 runs to 15 residues. The CDR3 reads CASSLGGGAKYEQYF. In nucleotides, the CDR3 is TGCGCCAGCAGCTTGGGCGGGGGGGCCAAGTACGAGCAGTACTTC.

The chain is built from TRBV29-1 and TRBJ2-7; D might be TRBD1 or TRBD2, each matching 5 bases. The germline gives CDR1 SQVTM, CDR2 ANQGSEA. The CDR3 sequence is 12 residues long. V lost 4 bases to trimming and J lost 0 bases, with 7 bases between them. CDR3 region: CSVVGGSYEQYF. CDR3 coding DNA: TGCAGCGTTGTTGGGGGCTCCTACGAGCAGTACTTC.

This clonotype was seen at least ten times. The chain has TRBV2 and TRBJ2-3, with a tentative D call TRBD2 (6 bases). CDR1 SNHLY and CDR2 FYNNEI come from the germline V gene. Trimming removed 7 bases at V and 2 bases at J, with 13 bases between. This CDR3 region has 14 residues. The CDR3 DNA follows: TGTGCCAGCACCGAACGCGGGGCCACAGATACGCAGTATTTT. It translates to CASTERGATDTQYF.

This clonotype was observed a handful of times. The chain employs TRBV29-1 and TRBJ2-2; TRBD2 agrees at 7 bases. Trimming took 7 bases from V and 1 from J; bases not matched to a gene: 6. Germline CDR1 is SQVTM and CDR2 is ANQGSEA. The CDR3 runs to 14 residues. The CDR3 bases are TGCAGCGCCTCTCGGGGGGAGAACACCGGGGAGCTGTTTTTT. As protein: CSASRGENTGELFF.

This clonotype was detected many times. CDR3 protein: CSVRNDRNTEAFF. In DNA, the CDR3 is TGCAGCGTCCGCAACGACAGGAACACTGAAGCTTTCTTT. This chain links TRBV29-1 with TRBJ1-1; D perhaps matches TRBD1 (5 bases). V was trimmed by 6 bases and J by 1 base, leaving 12 bases between them. Germline values: CDR1 SQVTM, CDR2 ANQGSEA. The CDR3 extends over 13 amino acids.

This clonotype was seen repeatedly, ten times or more. This chain connects TRBV9 to TRBJ1-2; a possible D gene is TRBD1 (5 bases). CDR3 length: 15 residues. Germline V CDR1 and CDR2: SGDLS, YYNGEE. V lost 1 base, J lost 3 bases, and 13 bases lay in between. CDR3 DNA sequence: TGTGCCAGCAGCGTACGGTTCGGGACTGACTATGGCTACACCTTC. Its translation: CASSVRFGTDYGYTF. Filled out from reference TRBV9 and TRBJ1-2, the complete variable domain reads DSGVTQTPKHLITATGQRVTLRCSPRSGDLSVYWYQQSLDQGLQFLIQYYNGEERAKGNILERFSAQQFPDLHSELNLSSLELGDSALYFCASSVRFGTDYGYTFGSGTRLTVV.

This clonotype was counted only a few times. V usage is TRBV14 and J usage is TRBJ2-5, with 9 bases identical to TRBD2. CDR1 and CDR2 (germline): SGHDN, FVKESK. The CDR3 consists of 17 residues. Germline trimming cut 1 base from V and 1 base from J; bases unmatched to any gene: 7. The CDR3 here is CASSQVRLAGLQETQYF. The CDR3 region has the DNA TGTGCCAGCAGCCAAGTTCGTCTAGCGGGGCTCCAAGAGACCCAGTACTTC.

This clonotype appeared many times. V usage is TRBV29-1 and J usage is TRBJ2-5, with D maybe TRBD1 (6 bases). CDR3 length: 14 amino acids. CDR1 is SQVTM, CDR2 ANQGSEA, per germline. V lost 5 bases and J lost 4, with 17 bases in between. The CDR3 DNA follows: TGCAGCGTTTCGGCCGGACAGATGGGAGAGACCCAGTACTTC. It translates to CSVSAGQMGETQYF.

The chain combines TRBV6-9 with TRBJ1-3; TRBD1 agrees at 7 bases. Trimming at V came to 3 bases and at J to 4 bases, leaving 12 bases not matched to a gene. Germline V gene lookup returns CDR1 MNHGY and CDR2 SVAAGI. There are 17 residues in the CDR3. Here the CDR3 DNA reads TGTGCCAGCAGTTACGAAGCGACAGGGTATCGAGGAAACACCATATATTTT. It encodes CASSYEATGYRGNTIYF.

Only a few counts were recorded for this clonotype. The genes are TRBV2 and TRBJ2-2, with unresolved D. This CDR3 has 13 amino acids. Looked up from germline, CDR1 is SNHLY and CDR2 is FYNNEI. V dropped 6 bases and J dropped 5 bases, with 10 bases sitting between them. The CDR3 loop reads CASRELLTGELFF. CDR3 sequence (DNA): TGTGCCAGCAGGGAATTACTTACCGGGGAGCTGTTTTTT.

This clonotype came up a few times. The chain is built from TRBV20-1 and TRBJ2-3; no clear D gene. This CDR3 region has 11 residues. Germline values: CDR1 DFQATT, CDR2 SNEGSKA (reference sequence). With 6 bases removed from V and 5 bases from J, the gap between germline ends came to 9 bases. CDR3 loop: CSAAPGDTQYF. For the CDR3, the DNA is TGCAGTGCCGCCCCGGGAGATACGCAGTATTTT.

This clonotype was observed a few times. V usage is TRBV6-5 and J usage is TRBJ2-2, with a tentative D call TRBD1 (5 bases). V lost 0 bases and J lost 4, with 12 bases in between. The CDR3 is made up of 16 amino acids. In germline, CDR1 is MNHEY, CDR2 SVGAGI. The DNA of the CDR3 is TGTGCCAGCAGTTACTCGGTCACAGGATCCACCGGGGAGCTGTTTTTT. Translating it yields CASSYSVTGSTGELFF.

This clonotype was seen at least ten times. V gene TRBV12-3 or TRBV12-4 combines with J gene TRBJ2-3, with 10 positions matching TRBD2. The CDR3 contains 17 residues. J gave up 5 bases and V 1 base, and 9 bases lay outside the gene matches. The CDR3 nucleotides are TGTGCCAGCAGTTTAGGGTTACTAGCGGGACCACAAGATACGCAGTATTTT. Its protein is CASSLGLLAGPQDTQYF.

The chain is built from TRBV15 and TRBJ1-4, with 10 bases lining up with TRBD1. This CDR3 contains 15 residues. The germline V gene encodes CDR1 LNHNV and CDR2 YYDKDF (reference sequence). Unmatched junction bases numbered 3, after V lost 0 bases and J lost 8 bases. The CDR3 reads CATSRDADRGEKLFF. The CDR3 bases are TGTGCCACCAGCAGAGATGCGGACAGGGGGGAAAAACTGTTTTTT.

The rearrangement links TRBV3-1 to TRBJ2-4; TRBD1 agrees at 8 bases. Germline assignment: CDR1 LGHDT and CDR2 YNNKEL (reference sequence). The CDR3 is 17 amino acids. Trimming cost V 0 bases and J 2 bases; bases outside gene matches: 6. CDR3 bases: TGTGCCAGCAGCCAAGATGGGCAGGGGGCGTCCAAAAACATTCAGTACTTC. Translated, it gives CASSQDGQGASKNIQYF.

This chain uses TRBV19 with TRBJ2-7; D is unclear. The V gene lost 6 bases and the J gene lost 0 bases, with 9 bases spanning the gap. The CDR3 has 13 amino acids. CDR1 and CDR2 from the germline V gene are LNHDA and SQIVND (reference sequence). In nucleotides, the CDR3 is TGTGCCAGTAGGAAGGACCTCTCCTACGAGCAGTACTTC. Translation gives CASRKDLSYEQYF.

Many counts were recorded for this clonotype. CDR3 bases: TGTGCCAGCAGCTTTTCTAGCGGGGGACCCGCCGAGCAGTACTTC. Translating gives CASSFSSGGPAEQYF. The V gene is TRBV7-8, the J gene TRBJ2-7; 10 bases are a match to TRBD2. The CDR3 spans 15 residues. V shed 3 bases and J 6 bases; nucleotides not matched to a gene: 8. Looked up from germline, CDR1 is SGHVS and CDR2 is FQNEAQ.

J is TRBJ2-3 and V is TRBV20-1; 8 bases are a match to TRBD2. Trimming at V came to 5 bases and at J to 6 bases, leaving 13 bases not matched to a gene. CDR1 and CDR2 from the germline V gene are DFQATT and SNEGSKA (reference sequence). The CDR3 loop spans 15 amino acids. This CDR3 reads CSAPRASGGADTQYF. CDR3 in DNA: TGCAGTGCTCCCCGGGCGTCGGGGGGGGCGGATACGCAGTATTTT.

This clonotype has just a few counts. This may arise from a read error, as a much more abundant clone is one base away. This rearrangement joins TRBV3-1 to TRBJ1-1; D possibly corresponds to TRBD1 (5 bases). The length of the CDR3 is 13 residues. The germline gives CDR1 LGHDT, CDR2 YNNKEL (reference sequence). In DNA form, the CDR3 reads TGTGTCAGCAGCCAAGGGGTAGGAGCTGAAGCTTTCTTT. Encoded protein: CVSSQGVGAEAFF. Using reference TRBV3-1 and TRBJ1-1 for the parts outside the CDR3, the full variable domain is DTAVSQTPKYLVTQMGNDKSIKCEQNLGHDTMYWYKQDSKKFLKIMFSYNNKELIINETVPNRFSPKSPDKAHLNLHINSLELGDSAVYFCVSSQGVGAEAFFGQGTRLTVV.

This clonotype was detected ten times or more. The genes are TRBV12-3 or TRBV12-4 and TRBJ1-1; 9 bases align to TRBD1. J lost 5 bases, V lost 6 bases, and 7 bases had no gene match. CDR3 length: 14 amino acids. In DNA, the CDR3 is TGTGCCAGCAGGCTACAGGGGGCAGGGACTGAAGCTTTCTTT. It is translated as CASRLQGAGTEAFF.

This clonotype was counted many times. The gene calls are TRBV5-6 and TRBJ2-7; 7 bases are a match to TRBD2. CDR3 length equals 15 residues. CDR1 SGHDT and CDR2 YYEEEE come from the germline V gene. J was trimmed by 3 bases and V by 3 bases; bases with no gene match: 9. The DNA of the CDR3 is TGTGCCAGCAGCTCTATAGCGGGCGAACTCTACGAGCAGTACTTC. This encodes CASSSIAGELYEQYF.

This clonotype was counted at least ten times. The chain uses TRBV7-2 and TRBJ2-1, with D possibly being TRBD2 (6 bases). Trimming took off 4 bases at V and 4 bases at J, with 14 bases between the two ends. The CDR3 consists of 15 residues. From germline, CDR1 is SGHTA and CDR2 FQGNSA. CDR3 protein: CASSSFAGSYNEQFF. Here the CDR3 DNA reads TGTGCCAGCAGCTCATTCGCGGGGTCTTACAATGAGCAGTTCTTC.

The rearrangement links TRBV5-1 to TRBJ2-1, with D possibly being TRBD1 or TRBD2 (5 bases each). Between the trimmed V and J ends, which lost 3 bases and 1 base, there was a span of 14 bases. The CDR3 totals 16 residues. Germline-derived CDR1 and CDR2 are SGHRS and YFSETQ. CDR3 nucleotide sequence: TGCGCCAGCAGCTGGGGCGGGCAACCGTCCTACAATGAGCAGTTCTTC. It translates to CASSWGGQPSYNEQFF.

V usage is TRBV27 and J usage is TRBJ2-7, with 8 bases identical to TRBD1. The CDR3 extends over 14 amino acids. With 4 bases clipped from V and 6 bases from J, the junction kept 8 bases outside the gene matches. CDR1 and CDR2 from the germline V gene are MNHEY and SMNVEV (reference sequence). CDR3 DNA sequence: TGTGCCAGCAGTTGGACGGGACAGGCGCTCGAGCAGTACTTC. It translates to CASSWTGQALEQYF.